These 11 T cell receptor beta chains were all obtained from the same sample, sequenced in a study of vaccination effects on CD4 cells after COVID-19. Produced via immunoSEQ multiplex PCR; TCRdb's table is partial and in-frame only. The repertoire has fewer than 90,000 clones, under 80% of them found once; the top ten carry around 1%. What these receptors recognize is not known. Sequencing followed a ViraFEST assay step that expanded antigen-specific CD4+ T cells with viral peptide pools. It was after roughly ten days of culture that CD4+ T cells were isolated. Of the BNT162b2 and mRNA-1273 vaccines, participants received two doses of one or the other. The sequencing used CD4+ T cells from PBMCs cultured with HCoV-OC43 spike peptides, collected after COVID-19 vaccination. Subset reported: HCoV-OC43 spike overlapping peptide pool stimulation. The receptors shown here come from a human donor who received a COVID-19 vaccine.

The rearrangement joins TRBV7-2 to TRBJ2-3; 12 bases match TRBD2. V lost 0 bases and J lost 5; bases outside the gene matches: 6. The CDR3 is made up of 17 amino acids. Germline V gives CDR1 SGHTA, CDR2 FQGNSA. CDR3 coding DNA: TGTGCCAGCAGCTTAGCGACGGGACTAGCGGGTCTAGATACGCAGTATTTT. It translates to CASSLATGLAGLDTQYF.

The V gene is TRBV3-1 (or the pseudogene TRBV3-2), the J gene TRBJ1-1; no reliable D call. The germline gives CDR1 LGHDT, CDR2 YNNKEL (reference sequence). The CDR3 totals 14 residues. V lost 1 base to trimming and J lost 1 base, with 7 bases between them. This chain's CDR3 is CASSQALKNTEAFF. As DNA, the CDR3 is TGTGCCAGCAGCCAAGCGCTCAAGAACACTGAAGCTTTCTTT.

The V gene is TRBV7-2, the J gene TRBJ2-5; 10 bases align to TRBD2. From germline, CDR1 is SGHTA and CDR2 FQGNSA. The V segment lost 2 bases and the J segment 3 bases; nucleotides outside the gene matches: 12. The CDR3 consists of 18 residues. This CDR3 is CASSLSLASGGHKETQYF. In DNA, the CDR3 is TGTGCCAGCAGCTTAAGTCTGGCTAGCGGGGGCCATAAAGAGACCCAGTACTTC.

The chain links TRBV5-4 to TRBJ2-7, with 8 nucleotides matching TRBD1. This CDR3 has 18 residues. With V trimmed by 4 bases and J by 5 bases, 20 bases remained unmatched. CDR1 is SGHNT, CDR2 YYREEE, per germline (reference sequence). For the CDR3, the DNA is TGTGCCAGCAGCCCATCCCCTTCTGACCTTCAGGGGGCCCACGAGCAGTACGTC. This sequence encodes CASSPSPSDLQGAHEQYV.

The V call is TRBV4-2, the J call TRBJ2-5; 8 positions match TRBD2. V dropped 0 bases and J dropped 3; count of bases not matched to a gene: 6. CDR1 LGHNA and CDR2 YNFKEQ come from the germline V gene. This CDR3 is built from 16 residues. CDR3 bases: TGTGCCAGCAGCCAAGACCAGACTAGCGTGAAAGAGACCCAGTACTTC. It yields the protein CASSQDQTSVKETQYF.

The chain links TRBV19 to TRBJ1-4; D gene uncertain. V was clipped by 7 bases and J by 8 bases, with 14 bases between them. This CDR3 region has 13 residues. Germline CDR1 LNHDA, CDR2 SQIVND (reference sequence). The CDR3 here is CASKGRREEKLFF. The CDR3 DNA reads as TGTGCCAGTAAGGGAAGACGGGAGGAAAAACTGTTTTTT. Variable domain in full (rest from reference TRBV19 and TRBJ1-4): DGGITQSPKYLFRKEGQNVTLSCEQNLNHDAMYWYRQDPGQGLRLIYYSQIVNDFQKGDIAEGYSVSREKKESFPLTVTSAQKNPTAFYLCASKGRREEKLFFGSGTQLSVL.

CDR3 bases: TGTGCCAGCGGCCTCGACGGGACGTACTCTGGAAACACCATATATTTT. Its protein is CASGLDGTYSGNTIYF. V gene TRBV3-1 (or the pseudogene TRBV3-2) combines with J gene TRBJ1-3; D might be TRBD1 (5 bases). CDR3 size: 16 residues. CDR1 and CDR2 from the germline V gene are LGHDT and YNNKEL (reference sequence). Trimming removed 8 bases from V and 0 bases from J, with 17 bases in between.

This sequence joins TRBV10-2 and TRBJ1-2; tentatively, D is TRBD1 (6 bases). The CDR3 covers 15 residues. The V gene's germline CDR1 is WSHSY and CDR2 SAAADI. Trimming took 3 bases from V and 3 from J, leaving 14 bases between them. The CDR3 spells CASSDRRGQDYGYTF. DNA for the CDR3: TGCGCCAGCAGTGACCGCCGGGGGCAGGACTATGGCTACACCTTC.

The count of this clone is one. V is TRBV6-5 and J is TRBJ1-1; maybe TRBD1 (6 bases). The V end was cut by 10 bases, the J end by 0 bases, with 15 bases between. The CDR3 sequence is 14 residues long. Looked up from germline, CDR1 is MNHEY and CDR2 is SVGAGI. CDR3 in amino acids: CATRETGLNTEAFF. The CDR3 DNA reads as TGTGCCACCAGGGAGACAGGATTGAACACTGAAGCTTTCTTT.

The rearrangement joins TRBV5-1 to TRBJ2-3; possible D gene TRBD1, 6 bases. V shed 4 bases and J shed 2 bases, with 11 bases lying between them. The CDR3 loop spans 14 amino acids. Germline V gene lookup returns CDR1 SGHRS and CDR2 YFSETQ. The CDR3 DNA sequence: TGCGCCAGCAGCAGTCAGGGGATCACAGATACGCAGTATTTT. Amino acids: CASSSQGITDTQYF.

The chain has TRBV12-3 or TRBV12-4 and TRBJ1-1; no firm D call. Deletions cut 4 bases from V and 7 bases from J, with 7 bases between. The CDR3 length is 11 residues. The CDR3 protein is CASSYGIEAFF. CDR3 DNA: TGTGCCAGCAGTTACGGAATTGAAGCTTTCTTT.